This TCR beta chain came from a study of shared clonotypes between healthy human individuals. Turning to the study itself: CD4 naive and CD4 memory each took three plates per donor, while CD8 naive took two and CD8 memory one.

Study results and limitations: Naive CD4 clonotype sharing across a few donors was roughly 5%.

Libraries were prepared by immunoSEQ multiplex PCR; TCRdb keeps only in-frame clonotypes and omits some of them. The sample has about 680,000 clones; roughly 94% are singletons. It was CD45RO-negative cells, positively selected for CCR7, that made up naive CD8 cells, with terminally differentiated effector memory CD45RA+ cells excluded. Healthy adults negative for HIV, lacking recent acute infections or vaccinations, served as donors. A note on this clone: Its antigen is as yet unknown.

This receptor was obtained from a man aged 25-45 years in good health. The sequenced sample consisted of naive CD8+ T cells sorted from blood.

CDR3 sequence: CASSTSWGVDTQYF. The CDR3 coding sequence is TGTGCCAGCAGTACTAGCTGGGGGGTCGATACGCAGTATTTT. This chain connects TRBV9 to TRBJ2-3; D might be TRBD2 (6 bases). CDR1 is SGDLS and CDR2 is YYNGEE in the germline V gene. Trimming removed 5 bases from V and 6 bases from J, with 16 bases in between. CDR3 size: 14 residues.